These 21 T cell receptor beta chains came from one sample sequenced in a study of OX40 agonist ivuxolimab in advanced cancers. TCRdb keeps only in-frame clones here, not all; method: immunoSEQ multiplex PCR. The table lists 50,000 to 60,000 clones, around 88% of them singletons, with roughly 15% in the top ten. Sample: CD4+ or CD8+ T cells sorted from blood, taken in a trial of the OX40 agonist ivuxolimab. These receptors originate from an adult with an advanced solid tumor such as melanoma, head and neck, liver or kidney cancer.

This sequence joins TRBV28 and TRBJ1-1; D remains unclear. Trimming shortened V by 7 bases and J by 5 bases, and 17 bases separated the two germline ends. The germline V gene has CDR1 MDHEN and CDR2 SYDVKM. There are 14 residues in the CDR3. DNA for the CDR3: TGTGCCAGCATTGGCCGGCCCCGAGGGACTGAAGCTTTCTTT. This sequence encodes CASIGRPRGTEAFF.

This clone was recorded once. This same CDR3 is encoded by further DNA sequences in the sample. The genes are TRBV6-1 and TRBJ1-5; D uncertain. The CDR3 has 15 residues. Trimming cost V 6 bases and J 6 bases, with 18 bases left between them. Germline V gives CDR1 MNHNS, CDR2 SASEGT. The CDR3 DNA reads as TGTGCCAGCAGCTCTCGGGCCGAGGGCGGTCAGCCCCAGCATTTT. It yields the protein CASSSRAEGGQPQHF.

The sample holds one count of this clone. The CDR3 loop is CASSFSDQPQHF. The CDR3 coding sequence is TGTGCCAGCAGCTTCAGTGATCAGCCCCAGCATTTT. V gene TRBV5-6 combines with J gene TRBJ1-5; D gene unclear. Deletions cut 2 bases from V and 5 bases from J, with 5 bases between. This CDR3 spans 12 amino acids. Germline loops: CDR1 SGHDT, CDR2 YYEEEE.

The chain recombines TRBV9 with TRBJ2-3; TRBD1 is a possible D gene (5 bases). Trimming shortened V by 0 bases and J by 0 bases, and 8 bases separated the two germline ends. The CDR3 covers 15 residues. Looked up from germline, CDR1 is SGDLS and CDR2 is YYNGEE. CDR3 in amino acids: CASSVEGLSTDTQYF. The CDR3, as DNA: TGTGCCAGCAGCGTAGAGGGGCTTAGCACAGATACGCAGTATTTT.

CDR3 sequence: CSVEGSSYNEQFF. CDR3 DNA sequence: TGCAGCGTTGAAGGTAGCTCCTACAATGAGCAGTTCTTC. This rearrangement joins TRBV29-1 to TRBJ2-1; D call uncertain. CDR3 length equals 13 residues. The V end lost 1 base, the J end lost 0 bases, and 4 bases lay between the germline ends. CDR1 and CDR2 (germline): SQVTM, ANQGSEA.

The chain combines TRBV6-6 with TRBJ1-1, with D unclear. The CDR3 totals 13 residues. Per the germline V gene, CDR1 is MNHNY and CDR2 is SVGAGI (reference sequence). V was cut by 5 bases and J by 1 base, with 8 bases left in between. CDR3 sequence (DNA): TGTGCCAGCAGTCTCGCATGGAACACTGAAGCTTTCTTT. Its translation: CASSLAWNTEAFF.

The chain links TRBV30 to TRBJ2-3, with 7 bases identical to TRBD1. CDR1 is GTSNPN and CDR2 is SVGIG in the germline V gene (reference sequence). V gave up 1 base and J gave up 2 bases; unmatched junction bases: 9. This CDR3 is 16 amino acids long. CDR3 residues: CAWSASRTGVTDTQYF. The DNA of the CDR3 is TGTGCCTGGAGTGCTTCGCGGACAGGCGTCACAGATACGCAGTATTTT.

The DNA of the CDR3 is TGTGCCAGCAGCCAAGTCCTAGCGGGAGGGCTCTACAATGAGCAGTTCTTC. As protein: CASSQVLAGGLYNEQFF. This chain connects TRBV14 to TRBJ2-1; 12 nucleotides agree with TRBD2. Per the germline V gene, CDR1 is SGHDN and CDR2 is FVKESK. CDR3 size: 17 residues. The V segment lost 1 base and the J segment 3 bases; nucleotides outside the gene matches: 4.

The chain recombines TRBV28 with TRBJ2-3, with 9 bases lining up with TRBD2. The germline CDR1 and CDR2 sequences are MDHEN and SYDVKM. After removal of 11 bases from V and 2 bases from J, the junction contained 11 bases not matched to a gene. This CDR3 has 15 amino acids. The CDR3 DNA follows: TGTGCCGTCAGTTTCGGCGGGAGGGCCACAGATACGCAGTATTTT. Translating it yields CAVSFGGRATDTQYF.

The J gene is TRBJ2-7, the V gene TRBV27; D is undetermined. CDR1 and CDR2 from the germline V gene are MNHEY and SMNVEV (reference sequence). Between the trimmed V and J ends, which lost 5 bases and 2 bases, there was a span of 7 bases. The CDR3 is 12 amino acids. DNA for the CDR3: TGTGCCAGCAGTCCCGGCCCCTACGAGCAGTACTTC. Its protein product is CASSPGPYEQYF.

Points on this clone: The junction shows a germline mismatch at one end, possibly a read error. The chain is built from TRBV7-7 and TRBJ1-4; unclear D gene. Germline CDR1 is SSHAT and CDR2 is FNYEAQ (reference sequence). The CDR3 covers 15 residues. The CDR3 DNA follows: TGTGCTAGCAGCTTAGGAGGGCAGTCTAATGAAAAACTGTTTTTT. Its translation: CASSLGGQSNEKLFF.

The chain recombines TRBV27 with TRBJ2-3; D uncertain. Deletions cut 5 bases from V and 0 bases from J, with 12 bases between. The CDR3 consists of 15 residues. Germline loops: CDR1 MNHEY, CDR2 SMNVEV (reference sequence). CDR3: CASSPWTGSTDTQYF. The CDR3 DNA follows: TGTGCCAGCAGTCCCTGGACCGGAAGCACAGATACGCAGTATTTT.

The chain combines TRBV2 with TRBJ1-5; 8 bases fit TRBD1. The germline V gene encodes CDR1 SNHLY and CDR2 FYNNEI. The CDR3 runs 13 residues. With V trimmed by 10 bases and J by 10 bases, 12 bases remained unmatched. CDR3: CAIAGTGSSPQHF. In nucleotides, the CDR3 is TGTGCCATCGCCGGGACAGGATCTTCTCCCCAGCATTTT.

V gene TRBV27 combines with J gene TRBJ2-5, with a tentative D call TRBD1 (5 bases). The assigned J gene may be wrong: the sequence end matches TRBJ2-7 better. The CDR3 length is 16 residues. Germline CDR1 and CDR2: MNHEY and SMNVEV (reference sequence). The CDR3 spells CASSLQYRTFSYEQYF. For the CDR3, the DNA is TGTGCCAGCAGTTTACAATACAGGACATTCTCCTACGAGCAGTACTTC.

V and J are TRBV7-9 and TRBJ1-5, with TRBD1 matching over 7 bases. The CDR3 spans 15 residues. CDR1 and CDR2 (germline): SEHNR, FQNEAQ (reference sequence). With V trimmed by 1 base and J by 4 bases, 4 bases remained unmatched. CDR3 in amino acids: CASSLVGGRNQPQHF. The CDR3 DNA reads TGTGCCAGCAGCTTAGTAGGGGGCCGAAATCAGCCCCAGCATTTT. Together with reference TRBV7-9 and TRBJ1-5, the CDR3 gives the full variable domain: DTGVSQNPRHKITKRGQNVTFRCDPISEHNRLYWYRQTLGQGPEFLTYFQNEAQLEKSRLLSDRFSAERPKGSFSTLEIQRTEQGDSAMYLCASSLVGGRNQPQHFGDGTRLSIL.

CDR3 DNA: TGTGCCAGCAGTTTACTTGGGACAGGGGGTATTCAGCCCCAGCATTTT. Protein sequence: CASSLLGTGGIQPQHF. This chain connects TRBV28 to TRBJ1-5; 11 nucleotides align to TRBD1. The germline gives CDR1 MDHEN, CDR2 SYDVKM. Trimming took 2 bases from V and 6 from J; bases not matched to a gene: 6. The CDR3 has 16 amino acids.

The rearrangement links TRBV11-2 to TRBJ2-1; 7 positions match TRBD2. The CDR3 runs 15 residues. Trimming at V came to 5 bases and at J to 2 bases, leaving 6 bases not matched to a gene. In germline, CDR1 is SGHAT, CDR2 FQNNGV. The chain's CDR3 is CASSLLLAAYNEQFF. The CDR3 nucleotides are TGTGCCAGCAGCCTCCTTCTAGCGGCCTACAATGAGCAGTTCTTC.

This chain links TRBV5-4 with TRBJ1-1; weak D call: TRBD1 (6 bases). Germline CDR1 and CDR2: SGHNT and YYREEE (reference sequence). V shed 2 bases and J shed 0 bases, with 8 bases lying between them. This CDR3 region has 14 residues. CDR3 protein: CASSFRDMNTEAFF. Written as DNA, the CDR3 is TGTGCCAGCAGCTTCAGGGACATGAACACTGAAGCTTTCTTT.

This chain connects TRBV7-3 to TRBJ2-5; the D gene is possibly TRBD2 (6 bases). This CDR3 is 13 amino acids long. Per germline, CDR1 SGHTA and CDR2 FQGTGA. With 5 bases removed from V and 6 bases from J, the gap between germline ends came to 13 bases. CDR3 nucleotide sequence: TGTGCCAGCAGCGATGGAGGGCCGCAGACCCAGTACTTC. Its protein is CASSDGGPQTQYF.

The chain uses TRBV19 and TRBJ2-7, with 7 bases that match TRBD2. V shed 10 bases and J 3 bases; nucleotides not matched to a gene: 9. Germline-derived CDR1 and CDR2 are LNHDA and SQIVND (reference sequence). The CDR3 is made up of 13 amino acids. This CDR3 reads CATQQASGYEQYF. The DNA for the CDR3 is TGTGCCACCCAACAGGCTAGCGGCTACGAGCAGTACTTC. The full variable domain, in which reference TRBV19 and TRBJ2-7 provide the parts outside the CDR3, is DGGITQSPKYLFRKEGQNVTLSCEQNLNHDAMYWYRQDPGQGLRLIYYSQIVNDFQKGDIAEGYSVSREKKESFPLTVTSAQKNPTAFYLCATQQASGYEQYFGPGTRLTVT.

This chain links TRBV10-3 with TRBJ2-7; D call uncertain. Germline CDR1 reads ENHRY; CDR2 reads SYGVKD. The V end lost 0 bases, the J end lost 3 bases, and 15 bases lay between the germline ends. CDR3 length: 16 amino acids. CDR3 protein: CAISESNLGKVYEQYF. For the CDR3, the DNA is TGTGCCATCAGTGAGTCCAACCTTGGAAAGGTCTACGAGCAGTACTTC.